The rows below give T cell receptor beta chains drawn from one sample of a study of control samples from healthy donors and cancer patients. Sequencing was performed with immunoSEQ multiplex PCR; in TCRdb, only in-frame clones are kept and a portion is missing. The sample lists around 85,000 clones, approximately 94% occurring once. The sequencing sample was made of blood. These receptors came from a woman younger than 35 in good health. Each CDR3 is given with its conserved first and last residue. Each record gives: J gene, CDR3 length, V gene, D gene, clone size, CDR3 protein, CDR3 DNA. A D gene is named only where the DNA matches it firmly. The size entry is marked missing in some rows and otherwise reads once, few, many or a size class.

>TRBJ2-1|15|TRBV4-3|TRBD1|-
CASSRTGASYNEQFF
TGCGCCAGCAGCCGGACAGGGGCGTCCTACAATGAGCAGTTCTTC
>TRBJ2-6|16|TRBV19|-|-
CASRRVEISGANVLTF
TGTGCCAGTAGAAGGGTAGAAATCTCTGGGGCCAACGTCCTGACTTTC
>TRBJ1-4|16|TRBV5-4|TRBD1|-
CASSLTSTGLDEKLFF
TGTGCCAGCAGCTTGACGTCGACAGGGCTTGATGAAAAACTGTTTTTT
>TRBJ1-5|13|TRBV28|-|-
CASSLSRNQPQHF
TGTGCCAGCAGTTTGTCCAGAAATCAGCCCCAGCATTTT
>TRBJ2-2|15|TRBV19|TRBD1|-
CASSNRDRGRGELFF
TGTGCCAGTAGTAACCGGGACAGGGGGCGCGGGGAGCTGTTTTTT
>TRBJ2-4|22|TRBV4-3|TRBD2|few
CASSQDSIATSASTAAKNIQYF
TGCGCCAGCAGCCAAGATAGTATAGCGACTAGCGCCTCGACAGCAGCCAAAAACATTCAGTACTTC
>TRBJ2-3|14|TRBV6-5|-|-
CASSYSFNTDTQYF
TGTGCCAGCAGTTACTCGTTTAACACAGATACGCAGTATTTT
>TRBJ2-1|13|TRBV3-1/TRBV3-2|-|once
CASSQRGGDEQFF
TGTGCCAGCAGCCAGAGGGGGGGGGATGAGCAGTTCTTC
>TRBJ2-5|14|TRBV15|-|-
CATSREGGRETQYF
TGTGCCACCAGCAGAGAAGGGGGGAGAGAGACCCAGTACTTC
>TRBJ2-7|14|TRBV5-6|-|once
CASSLEGPVYEQYF
TGTGCCAGCAGCTTGGAGGGACCCGTCTACGAGCAGTACTTC
>TRBJ1-5|15|TRBV6-5|-|medium-sized
CASTPDGGSNQPQHF
TGTGCCAGCACCCCGGACGGGGGTAGCAATCAGCCCCAGCATTTT
>TRBJ1-1|17|TRBV13|-|-
CASSLLSGKNMNTEAFF
TGTGCCAGCAGCTTACTAAGTGGAAAAAACATGAACACTGAAGCTTTCTTT
>TRBJ2-1|14|TRBV9|-|-
CASSAQLTLNEQFF
TGTGCCAGCAGCGCACAGCTAACCCTCAATGAGCAGTTCTTC
>TRBJ1-2|15|TRBV19|-|-
CASSWVTEPNYGYTF
TGTGCCAGTAGTTGGGTCACGGAACCTAACTATGGCTACACCTTC
>TRBJ2-7|15|TRBV5-6|TRBD1|-
CASSTPGQGAYEQYF
TGTGCCAGCAGCACTCCGGGACAGGGGGCCTACGAGCAGTACTTC
>TRBJ2-1|15|TRBV29-1|TRBD2|-
CSVESLADTYNEQFF
TGCAGCGTTGAATCGCTAGCGGATACCTACAATGAGCAGTTCTTC
>TRBJ1-1|13|TRBV18|-|-
CASSPFENTEAFF
TGTGCCAGCTCACCATTCGAGAACACTGAAGCTTTCTTT
>TRBJ1-5|17|TRBV12-2|-|-
CASRLDWDNLVNQPQHF
TGTGCAAGTCGCTTAGATTGGGACAATCTGGTCAATCAGCCCCAGCATTTT
>TRBJ2-7|19|TRBV15|TRBD1|-
CATSRVLRQGIFSNHEQYF
TGTGCCACCAGCAGAGTGTTGAGACAGGGGATTTTTTCGAACCACGAGCAGTACTTC
>TRBJ1-4|14|TRBV3-1/TRBV3-2|TRBD1|-
CASSPPDREGKLFF
TGTGCCAGCAGCCCCCCGGACAGGGAGGGAAAACTGTTTTTT